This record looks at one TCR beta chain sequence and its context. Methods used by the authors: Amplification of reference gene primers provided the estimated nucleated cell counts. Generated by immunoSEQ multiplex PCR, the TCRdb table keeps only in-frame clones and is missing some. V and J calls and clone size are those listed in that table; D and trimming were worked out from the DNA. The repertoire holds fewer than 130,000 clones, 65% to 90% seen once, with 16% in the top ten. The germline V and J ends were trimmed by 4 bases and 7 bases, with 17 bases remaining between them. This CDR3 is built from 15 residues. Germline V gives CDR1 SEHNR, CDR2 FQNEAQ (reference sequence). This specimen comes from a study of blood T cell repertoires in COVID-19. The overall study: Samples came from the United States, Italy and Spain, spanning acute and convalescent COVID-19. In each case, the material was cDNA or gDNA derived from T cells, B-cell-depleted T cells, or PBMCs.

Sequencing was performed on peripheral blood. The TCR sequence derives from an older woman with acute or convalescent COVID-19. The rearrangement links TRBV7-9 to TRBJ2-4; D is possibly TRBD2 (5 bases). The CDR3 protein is CASSSSLARRNIQYF. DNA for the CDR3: TGTGCCAGCAGCTCCTCTCTAGCAAGGAGGAACATTCAGTACTTC.